The present T cell receptor (beta chain) was sequenced within a study of T cells in Graves' hyperthyroidism and ophthalmopathy. Each diagnosis drew on symptoms, thyroxine, TRAb, thyroid ultrasound and orbital computed tomography findings. Out of approximately 10 ml of fresh peripheral blood came the PBMCs. RNA transcripts served as the template for amplifying TCR beta CDR3 regions. First-round RT-PCR of the TCR CDR3 relied on the HTBI primer set. MiXCR, applied by TCRdb to the multiplex PCR reads, yields one record per CDR3 protein. The table lists roughly 400,000 distinct CDR3 sequences, more than 13% of them singletons, with around 27% in the top ten. Worth noting for this clonotype: The target antigen is unknown.

The CDR3 consists of 15 residues. Germline CDR1 MNHNS, CDR2 SASEGT. V was cut by 5 bases and J by 2 bases, with 14 bases left in between. Broader study findings: Most expanded thyroid clonotypes above 0.001 recurred in blood.

This TCR derives from a man aged 45-65 years with Graves' ophthalmopathy. The V and J genes are TRBV6-1 and TRBJ2-3; D assignment may be TRBD1 or TRBD2 (5 bases each). Sequencing was done on a sample of blood. DNA for the CDR3: TGTGCCAGCAGTTCTGGGGGATTCCTCACAGATACGCAGTATTTT. Protein: CASSSGGFLTDTQYF.